These T cell receptor beta chains were read from a single sample in a study of OX40 agonist ivuxolimab in advanced cancers. Libraries were prepared by immunoSEQ multiplex PCR; TCRdb keeps only in-frame clonotypes and omits some of them. The table includes 45,000 to 55,000 clones, around nine tenths detected once. The input for sequencing was CD4+ or CD8+ T cells sorted from blood, taken in a trial of the OX40 agonist ivuxolimab. These receptor sequences come from an adult with an advanced solid tumor such as melanoma, head and neck, liver or kidney cancer. Both conserved end residues are part of each CDR3. D genes are given only for firm matches.

V gene,J gene,D gene,CDR3 DNA,CDR3 protein
TRBV12-5,TRBJ2-7,NA,TGTGCTAGTGGTCCCTATCGATCGTCGGAAAACCCCTACGAGCAGTACTTC,CASGPYRSSENPYEQYF
TRBV6-1,TRBJ2-4,TRBD2,TGTGCCAGCAGGGGGGGAGGGAACAAAAACATTCAGTACTTC,CASRGGGNKNIQYF
TRBV6-6,TRBJ2-7,NA,TGTGCCAGCAGGAGACAGGATATCGCCTACGAGCAGTACTTC,CASRRQDIAYEQYF
TRBV5-1,TRBJ2-7,NA,TGCGCCAGCAGCGCCAGCGGATTGAGCTCCTACGAGCAGTACTTC,CASSASGLSSYEQYF
TRBV5-6,TRBJ1-3,NA,TGTGCCAGCAACAGTGGACCCCGGGGAAACACCATATATTTT,CASNSGPRGNTIYF
TRBV15,TRBJ2-3,NA,TGTGCCACCAGCAGAGATCGGGGAACAGATACGCAGTATTTT,CATSRDRGTDTQYF
TRBV2,TRBJ2-3,TRBD1,TGTGCCATTAGGGGACAGGCCACAGATACGCAGTATTTT,CAIRGQATDTQYF
TRBV4-1,TRBJ2-7,TRBD1,TGCGCCAGCAGCCAGAGTAGGGACAGGGTGGGGGAGCAGTACTTC,CASSQSRDRVGEQYF
TRBV30,TRBJ2-4,TRBD2,TGTGCCTGGAGCCTGGGAGGACTAGCGGGACTCAAAAACATTCAGTACTTC,CAWSLGGLAGLKNIQYF
TRBV29-1,TRBJ2-1,TRBD1,TGCAGCAATTCACGTCCAGGGACAGGGGGGAAGAATGAGCAGTTCTTC,CSNSRPGTGGKNEQFF
TRBV7-3,TRBJ1-1,NA,TGTGCCAGCAGCCTCACAGCTTTGAACACTGAAGCTTTCTTT,CASSLTALNTEAFF
TRBV4-1,TRBJ2-7,NA,TGCGCCAGCCCCAGAGAAGGGCCTTTCCCCTTCGAGCAGTACTTC,CASPREGPFPFEQYF
TRBV5-4,TRBJ1-1,NA,TGTGCCAGCAGCAGCAAAGGTGAGGGCACTGAAGCTTTCTTT,CASSSKGEGTEAFF